This record concerns one T cell receptor beta chain sequence. What antigen it recognizes has not been identified. No much larger clonotype is one base removed from it; base qualities were not supplied. Each collaborating institution followed its own protocols to collect whole blood in K2EDTA tubes. For TCRbeta analysis, collaborators shipped samples in one of three forms: frozen whole blood, isolated PBMCs, or DNA extracted from either of those sample types. In the germline V gene (reference sequence), CDR1 corresponds to WNHNN and CDR2 to SYGVQD. V loses 6 bases at its end and J loses 8 bases; junction bases beyond the gene matches: 4. Including the terminal cysteine and phenylalanine, the CDR3 comprises 14 residues. Of the read, only the CDR3 DNA is kept; its 42 bases are in frame from base 1. These data are taken from a study of blood T cell repertoires in COVID-19 (dated by TCRdb to about 2020). Regarding the study in general: Samples covering the acute and convalescent phases of COVID-19 were provided by collaborators in the United States, Italy and Spain. The material from the prospective study consisted of cDNA or gDNA derived from T cells, B-cell-depleted T cells, or PBMCs. A de-identified subject ID, COVID-19 status, age in years and sex were almost always included in the sample metadata. The samples were drawn from two sources: the first 160 participants of the ongoing ImmuneRACE study, and 1,200 or so subjects contributed by 6 global collaborators. The dataset comprised deeply sampled blood TCRbeta repertoires from subjects exposed to, actively infected with, or recovered from COVID-19. Where available, HLA class I and class II types were obtained from metadata supplied by the sample provider rather than from assay-based typing. The repertoires were released in a freely available public database intended as a resource for research on the immune response to SARS-CoV-2. Paper-wide results and their limitations: The quantity of clinical and demographic metadata differed by source and by participant and was supplied without curation.

TCRbeta CDR3 regions were amplified from genomic DNA by means of the immunoSEQ Assay, a bias-controlled multiplex PCR. Under the source paper's analysis protocol: The number of nucleated cells in each sample was estimated from the amplification of reference gene primers within the assay. To quantify the absolute abundance of each unique TCRbeta CDR3 rearrangement, sequence reads were collapsed and filtered. Productive Simpson clonality was computed per sample as the square root of Simpson's diversity index over productive rearrangements. This is the immuneACCESS table as TCRdb keeps it, with only in-frame sequences that have V and J called. A part of the clones is gone; compared with another copy, unresolved V genes explain less than half, and the rest is unexplained. The V and J calls and clone size were taken over from that table, and D and trimming were inferred from the DNA. The sample contains under 150,000 clones, around 89% of them found a single time. The ten largest clones capture 15% to 20% of the sample.

The TCR comes from a man between 45 and 60 years old with active or convalescent COVID-19. Material: peripheral blood. Here the chain combines TRBV10-1 and TRBJ2-1; 13 middle bases align to TRBD2. CDR3 protein: CASSLTSGRDEQFF. The sequence in DNA is TGCGCCAGCAGCCTCACTAGCGGGAGGGATGAGCAGTTCTTC.